The T cell receptor (beta chain) described here comes from a study of response to subunit inactivated influenza vaccine. Germline CDR1 LNHDA, CDR2 SQIVND (reference sequence). This CDR3 region has 16 residues. V gave up 6 bases and J gave up 0 bases; unmatched junction bases: 8. General observations from the study: Authors suggested each seasonal influenza vaccination recruits few new T cells.

A single record per CDR3 protein comes from TCRdb applying MiXCR to the RT-PCR reads. The sample yields more than 450,000 distinct CDR3 sequences, about 11% seen once. This clonotype has a handful of counts. Its antigen remains unidentified. This same sample was also taken into another study, of T cells expressing NK-cell markers. From that paper: For TCR beta, cDNA was produced by 5'RACE template switching with UMIs. Just one sequenced donor of eight was HCMV-seronegative, while seven were seropositive. Dominant NKG2C+ clonotypes were found to form about 1.0-7.5% of CD8+ T cells in more than five donors. Several donors' CD3+CD56-NKG2C+ cells were dominated by the same clonotypes.

The chain recombines TRBV19 with TRBJ2-7; 10 positions agree with TRBD1. This specimen was PBMCs from blood, taken on the day of vaccination. The receptor comes from a man aged 45-65 years who received an inactivated influenza vaccine. CDR3 nucleotides: TGTGCCAGTAGCGCTTGGGGGACAGGGGTCTCCTACGAGCAGTACTTC. Protein product: CASSAWGTGVSYEQYF.